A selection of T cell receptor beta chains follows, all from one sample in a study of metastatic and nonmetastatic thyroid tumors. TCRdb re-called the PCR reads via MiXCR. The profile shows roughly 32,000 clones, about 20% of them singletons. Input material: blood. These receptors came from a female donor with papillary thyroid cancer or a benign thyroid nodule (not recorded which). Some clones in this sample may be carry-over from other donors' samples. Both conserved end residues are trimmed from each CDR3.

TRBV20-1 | SVIWSYYNEQF
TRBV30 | AWTQPGQGFYEQY
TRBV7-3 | ASSLGPSYEQY
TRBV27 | ASLGQGVGGYT
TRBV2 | ASSFYGGNQPQH
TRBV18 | ASSPGTYYNEQF
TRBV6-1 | ASGPPATGETNYGYT
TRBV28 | ASRLAGAWGNEQF
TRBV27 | ASSQNTEQY
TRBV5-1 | ASSLQVLTGGETQY
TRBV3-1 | ASNAGDYNSPLH
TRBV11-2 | ASSLDLLNRGLGMNTEAF
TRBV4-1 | ASSQGAGVISTGELF
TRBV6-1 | ASSKSSGANVLT
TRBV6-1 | SSSDPGTEAF
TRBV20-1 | SARPALRVADTQY
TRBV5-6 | ASSFNQGVTDTQY
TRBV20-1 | SATLQENIQY
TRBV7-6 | ASSLGIRGGQGLYGYT
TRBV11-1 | ASSLSGTSGINEQF
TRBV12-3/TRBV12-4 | ASSFSRQPNTEAF
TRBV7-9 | ASSSLGGEPTEAF
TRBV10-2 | ASSESLTGNQPQH
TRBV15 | ATSRDPTAFYEQY